These 7 T cell receptor beta chains originate from one sample sequenced in a study of glioma-infiltrating T cells. TCR alpha and beta CDR3 regions were amplified from RNA using iRepertoire nested multiplex PCR. Via MiXCR, TCRdb re-called the multiplex PCR reads, giving one row per CDR3 protein. The table shows approximately 130,000 distinct CDR3 sequences, with about 25% occurring only once. The specimen sequenced was glioma tissue, nonneoplastic brain tissue, or PBMCs (not recorded which). These receptor sequences come from a human donor with low-grade glioma or glioblastoma, undergoing nonglioma brain surgery, or in good health (not recorded which).

This clonotype was observed at least ten times. The V call is TRBV20-1, the J call TRBJ1-1; 7 nucleotides match TRBD1. V lost 2 bases to trimming and J lost 0 bases; unmatched junction nucleotides: 12. Germline V gene lookup returns CDR1 DFQATT and CDR2 SNEGSKA (reference sequence). This CDR3 is built from 17 residues. The CDR3 region has the DNA TGCAGTGCTAGAAGCCCCCCGGGACAGTTTCTGAACACTGAAGCTTTCTTT. It yields the protein CSARSPPGQFLNTEAFF.

The gene calls are TRBV7-9 and TRBJ2-3, with D perhaps TRBD2 (5 bases). This CDR3 has 15 amino acids. The germline V and J ends were trimmed by 6 bases and 1 base, with 14 bases remaining between them. The germline V gene encodes CDR1 SEHNR and CDR2 FQNEAQ (reference sequence). The CDR3 DNA reads TGTGCCAGCAGTCATGGGTCCGGGGGCACAGATACGCAGTATTTT. Translating it yields CASSHGSGGTDTQYF.

About this clonotype itself: A much larger clone differs from this one at a single base, so this may be a read error. The genes are TRBV6-1 and TRBJ1-2; D uncertain. Germline V CDR1 and CDR2: MNHNS, SASEGT. CDR3 length: 12 residues. The CDR3 region is CASSFAGNGCTF. Here the CDR3 DNA reads TGTGCCAGCAGCTTCGCGGGGAATGGCTGCACCTTC.

The chain recombines TRBV24-1 with TRBJ2-1, with D perhaps given as TRBD1 or TRBD2 (5 bases each). The CDR3 extends over 14 amino acids. Germline CDR1 KGHDR, CDR2 SFDVKD. V was pared by 9 bases and J by 0 bases, with 11 bases between. The CDR3 region has the DNA TGTGCCACCTCGAATGGGGGCTCCTACAATGAGCAGTTCTTC. It specifies CATSNGGSYNEQFF.

This clonotype was seen once. The genes are TRBV7-9 and TRBJ1-3; D remains unclear. The CDR3 sequence is 11 residues long. The V gene's germline CDR1 is SEHNR and CDR2 FQNEAQ (reference sequence). V was cut by 1 base and J by 11 bases, with 6 bases left in between. The CDR3: CASSLESPIYF. The CDR3 DNA reads as TGTGCCAGCAGCTTAGAATCCCCCATATATTTT. The complete variable domain, with remaining parts taken from reference TRBV7-9 and TRBJ1-3, reads DTGVSQNPRHKITKRGQNVTFRCDPISEHNRLYWYRQTLGQGPEFLTYFQNEAQLEKSRLLSDRFSAERPKGSFSTLEIQRTEQGDSAMYLCASSLESPIYFGEGSWLTVV.

The table lists this clonotype with many counts. The chain is built from TRBV3-1 and TRBJ1-6; no reliable D call. The V and J ends lost 1 base and 7 bases respectively, with 8 bases between them. Germline assignment: CDR1 LGHDT and CDR2 YNNKEL (reference sequence). This CDR3 has 14 amino acids. CDR3 coding DNA: TGTGCCAGCAGCCAAGTGACACTCAATTCACCCCTCCACTTT. This gives the protein CASSQVTLNSPLHF.

The chain carries TRBV28 and TRBJ2-1; 7 bases line up with TRBD1. Trimming at V came to 6 bases and at J to 8 bases, leaving 13 bases not matched to a gene. The CDR3 consists of 15 residues. Per the germline V gene, CDR1 is MDHEN and CDR2 is SYDVKM. CDR3 DNA sequence: TGTGCCAGCAGAAAGCCCGGGACAGAGTACGATGAGCAGTTCTTC. Amino acids: CASRKPGTEYDEQFF.